Each of the 2 T cell receptor beta chains below was sequenced from the same sample in a study of radiotherapy plus CTLA-4 blockade in lung cancer. The assay was immunoSEQ multiplex PCR, and TCRdb's table has in-frame clones only and misses some. The sample has more than 65,000 clones, around 83% seen once; the top ten hold 0.75% to 0.85%. The sample in question was peripheral blood, obtained from a patient treated with radiotherapy plus ipilimumab. The source is a human donor with non-small cell lung cancer who had stable disease on radiotherapy plus ipilimumab.

The chain links TRBV5-6 to TRBJ1-1; maybe TRBD1 (6 bases). The ends were cut back, 6 bases at V and 1 base at J, with 13 bases in the middle. The CDR3 is 14 residues long. Germline loops: CDR1 SGHDT, CDR2 YYEEEE. The CDR3 DNA reads TGTGCCAGCAACAAACAGGGTCGGAACACTGAAGCTTTCTTT. This sequence encodes CASNKQGRNTEAFF.

This chain uses TRBV10-3 with TRBJ1-6; D not certain. In germline, CDR1 is ENHRY, CDR2 SYGVKD. The CDR3 is 14 residues long. Trimming left V 6 bases short and J 8 bases short, with 14 bases between. The CDR3 nucleotides read TGTGCCATCAGCACCACCGGGTCTGATTCACCCCTCCACTTT. This codes for CAISTTGSDSPLHF.